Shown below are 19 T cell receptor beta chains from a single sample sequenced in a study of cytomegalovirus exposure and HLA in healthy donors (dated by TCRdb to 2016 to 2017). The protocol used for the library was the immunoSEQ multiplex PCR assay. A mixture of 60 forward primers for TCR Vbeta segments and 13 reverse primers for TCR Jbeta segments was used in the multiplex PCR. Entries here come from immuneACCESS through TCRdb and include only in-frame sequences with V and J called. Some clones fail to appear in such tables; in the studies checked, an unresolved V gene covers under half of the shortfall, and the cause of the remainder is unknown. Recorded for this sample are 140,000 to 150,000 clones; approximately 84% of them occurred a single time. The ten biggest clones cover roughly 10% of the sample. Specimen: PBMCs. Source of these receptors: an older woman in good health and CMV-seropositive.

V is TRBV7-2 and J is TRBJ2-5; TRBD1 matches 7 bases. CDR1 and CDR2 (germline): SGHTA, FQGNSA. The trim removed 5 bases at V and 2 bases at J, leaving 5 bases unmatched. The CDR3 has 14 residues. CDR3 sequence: CASSVSRGQETQYF. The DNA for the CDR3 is TGTGCCAGCAGCGTTAGCAGGGGGCAAGAGACCCAGTACTTC.

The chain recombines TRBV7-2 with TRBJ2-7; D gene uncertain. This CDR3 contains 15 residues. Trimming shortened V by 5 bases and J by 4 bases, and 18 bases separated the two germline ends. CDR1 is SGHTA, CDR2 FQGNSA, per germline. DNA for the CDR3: TGTGCCAGCAGCCCTGATACCCTAGTTGGTTACGAGCAGTACTTC. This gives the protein CASSPDTLVGYEQYF.

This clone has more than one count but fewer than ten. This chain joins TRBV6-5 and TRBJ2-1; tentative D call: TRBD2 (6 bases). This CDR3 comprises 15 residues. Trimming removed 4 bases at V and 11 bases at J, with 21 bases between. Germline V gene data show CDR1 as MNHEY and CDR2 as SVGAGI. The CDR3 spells CASSSSRDWGSKQFF. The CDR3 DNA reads TGTGCCAGCAGTTCGTCCCGGGACTGGGGAAGTAAGCAGTTCTTC.

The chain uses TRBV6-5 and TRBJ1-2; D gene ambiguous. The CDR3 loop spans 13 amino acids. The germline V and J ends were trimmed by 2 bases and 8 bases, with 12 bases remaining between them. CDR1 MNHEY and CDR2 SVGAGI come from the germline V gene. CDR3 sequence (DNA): TGTGCCAGCAGTTACGCCCGGGAAGGAGGCTACACCTTC. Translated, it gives CASSYAREGGYTF.

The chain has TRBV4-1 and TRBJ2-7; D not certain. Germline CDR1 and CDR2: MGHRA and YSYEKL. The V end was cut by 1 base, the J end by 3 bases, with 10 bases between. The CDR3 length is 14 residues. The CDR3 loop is CASSQGTSYYEQYF. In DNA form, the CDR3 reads TGCGCCAGCAGCCAAGGAACTTCATACTACGAGCAGTACTTC.

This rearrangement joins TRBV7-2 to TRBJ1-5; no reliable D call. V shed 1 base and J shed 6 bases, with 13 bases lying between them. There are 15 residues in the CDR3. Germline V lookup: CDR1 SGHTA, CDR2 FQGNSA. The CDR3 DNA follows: TGTGCCAGCAGCTTAGGGTCAGCTCCGGGTCAGCCCCAGCATTTT. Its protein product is CASSLGSAPGQPQHF.

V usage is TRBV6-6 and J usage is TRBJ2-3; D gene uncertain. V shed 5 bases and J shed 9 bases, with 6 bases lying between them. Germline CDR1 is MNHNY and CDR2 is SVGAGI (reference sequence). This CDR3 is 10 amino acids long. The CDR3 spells CASSSRTQYF. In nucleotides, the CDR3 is TGTGCCAGCAGTAGTCGGACGCAGTATTTT.

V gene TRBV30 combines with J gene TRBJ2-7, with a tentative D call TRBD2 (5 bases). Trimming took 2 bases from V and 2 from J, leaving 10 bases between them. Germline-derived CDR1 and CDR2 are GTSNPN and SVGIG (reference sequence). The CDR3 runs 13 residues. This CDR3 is CAWSTGRTYEQYF. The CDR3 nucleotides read TGTGCCTGGAGTACGGGGAGAACCTACGAGCAGTACTTC.

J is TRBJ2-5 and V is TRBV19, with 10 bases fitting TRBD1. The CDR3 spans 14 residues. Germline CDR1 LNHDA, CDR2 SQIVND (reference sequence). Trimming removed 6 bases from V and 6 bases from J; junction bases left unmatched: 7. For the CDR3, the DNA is TGTGCCAGTAGCGTAGGGACAGGGGTACAGACCCAGTACTTC. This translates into CASSVGTGVQTQYF.

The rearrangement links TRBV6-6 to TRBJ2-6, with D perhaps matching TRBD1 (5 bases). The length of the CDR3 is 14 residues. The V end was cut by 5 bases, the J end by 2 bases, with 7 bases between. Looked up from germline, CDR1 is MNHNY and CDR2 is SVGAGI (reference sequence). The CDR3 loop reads CASSAGPGANVLTF. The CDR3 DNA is TGTGCCAGCAGTGCAGGGCCTGGGGCCAACGTCCTGACTTTC.

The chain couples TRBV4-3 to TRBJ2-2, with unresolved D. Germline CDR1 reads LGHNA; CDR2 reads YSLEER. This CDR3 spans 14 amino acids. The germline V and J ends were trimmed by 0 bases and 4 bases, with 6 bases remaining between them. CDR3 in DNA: TGCGCCAGCAGCCAAGAGAGAGCCACCGGGGAGCTGTTTTTT. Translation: CASSQERATGELFF.

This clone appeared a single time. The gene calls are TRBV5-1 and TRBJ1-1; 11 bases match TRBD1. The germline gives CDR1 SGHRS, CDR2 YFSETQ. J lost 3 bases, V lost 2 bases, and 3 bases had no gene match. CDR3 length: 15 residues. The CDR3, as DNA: TGCGCCAGCAGCTTTGGACAGGGGGCGCACACTGAAGCTTTCTTT. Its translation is CASSFGQGAHTEAFF.

In DNA form, the CDR3 reads TGCAGTGCTAGAGAGAGGTACGAGCAGTACTTC. Translated, it gives CSARERYEQYF. The V call is TRBV20-1, the J call TRBJ2-7, with D uncertain. Trimming took off 0 bases at V and 4 bases at J, with 4 bases between the two ends. Germline CDR1 and CDR2: DFQATT and SNEGSKA (reference sequence). The CDR3 loop spans 11 amino acids.

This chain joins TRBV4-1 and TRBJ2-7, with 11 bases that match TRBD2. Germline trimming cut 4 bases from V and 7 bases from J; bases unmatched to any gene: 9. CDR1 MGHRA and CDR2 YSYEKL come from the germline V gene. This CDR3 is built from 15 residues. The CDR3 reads CASSLTGLAEKEQYF. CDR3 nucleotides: TGCGCCAGCAGCCTAACGGGACTAGCGGAGAAGGAGCAGTACTTC.

The chain's CDR3 is CAGQAGQQETQYF. The CDR3 DNA follows: TGTGCCGGCCAGGCCGGACAGCAAGAGACCCAGTACTTC. V usage is TRBV10-3 and J usage is TRBJ2-5, with D possibly being TRBD1 (6 bases). The CDR3 totals 13 residues. Per the germline V gene, CDR1 is ENHRY and CDR2 is SYGVKD. The V end lost 11 bases, the J end lost 2 bases, and 15 bases lay between the germline ends.

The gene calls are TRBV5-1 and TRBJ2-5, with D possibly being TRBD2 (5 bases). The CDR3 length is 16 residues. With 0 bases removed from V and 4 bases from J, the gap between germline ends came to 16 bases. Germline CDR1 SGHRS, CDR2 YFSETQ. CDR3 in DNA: TGCGCCAGCAGCTTGGCCGTGGACTCAGGAGGAGAGACCCAGTACTTC. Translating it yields CASSLAVDSGGETQYF.

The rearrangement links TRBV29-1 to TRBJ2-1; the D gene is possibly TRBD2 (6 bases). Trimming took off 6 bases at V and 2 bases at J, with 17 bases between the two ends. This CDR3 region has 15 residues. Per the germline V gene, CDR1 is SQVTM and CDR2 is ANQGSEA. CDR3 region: CSVPRAGGAYNEQFF. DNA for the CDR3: TGCAGCGTCCCCCGAGCGGGTGGCGCCTACAATGAGCAGTTCTTC.

CDR3 loop: CAWMGGVRGYTF. CDR3 DNA: TGTGCCTGGATGGGGGGGGTTCGTGGCTACACCTTC. The rearrangement uses TRBV30 and TRBJ1-2, with a possible D match to TRBD1 (5 bases). V was clipped by 4 bases and J by 7 bases, with 13 bases between them. Germline CDR1 GTSNPN, CDR2 SVGIG (reference sequence). This CDR3 is built from 12 residues.

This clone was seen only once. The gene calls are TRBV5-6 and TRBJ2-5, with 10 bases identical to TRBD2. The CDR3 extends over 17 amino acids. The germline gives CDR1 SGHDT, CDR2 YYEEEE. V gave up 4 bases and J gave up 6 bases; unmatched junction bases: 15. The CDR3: CASSIGASGSVRQTQYF. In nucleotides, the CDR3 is TGTGCCAGCAGCATAGGGGCTAGCGGGAGCGTTAGACAGACCCAGTACTTC.